These 25 T cell receptor beta chains were all obtained from the same sample, sequenced in a study of CD8+CD57+ T cells in acquired aplastic anemia. Using genomic DNA as the template, TCR beta VDJ and CDR3 profiling was carried out. TCRdb passed the reads through MiXCR, listing each CDR3 protein once. Here the sample spans about 210,000 distinct CDR3 sequences, about 37% being singletons. Sequenced input: sorted CD4+, CD8+, or CD8+CD57+ T cells (not recorded which) from PBMCs. These receptor sequences come from a human donor in good health, serving as a control.

The table lists this clonotype with many counts. The V gene is TRBV20-1, the J gene TRBJ1-1; 7 positions match TRBD1. V shed 4 bases, J shed 5 bases, and the junction held 13 bases outside the gene matches. CDR1 is DFQATT and CDR2 is SNEGSKA in the germline V gene (reference sequence). The CDR3 totals 15 residues. The CDR3 DNA reads TGCAGTGCTAACCCCCGACAGGGAAGGAGGACTGAAGCTTTCTTT. Amino acids: CSANPRQGRRTEAFF.

This clonotype showed up many times. The chain couples TRBV11-2 to TRBJ2-2; 7 bases map to TRBD1. The ends lost 3 bases at V and 0 bases at J; junction bases unmatched: 4. The CDR3 sequence is 16 residues long. Germline loops: CDR1 SGHAT, CDR2 FQNNGV. CDR3 amino acids: CASSFLGTANTGELFF. In nucleotides, the CDR3 is TGTGCCAGCAGCTTCCTCGGGACAGCGAACACCGGGGAGCTGTTTTTT.

This clonotype occurred many times. J is TRBJ1-2 and V is TRBV20-1, with TRBD1 identical over 7 bases. The CDR3 is made up of 13 amino acids. V lost 5 bases to trimming and J lost 4 bases; unmatched junction nucleotides: 7. Germline CDR1 and CDR2: DFQATT and SNEGSKA (reference sequence). Written as DNA, the CDR3 is TGCAGTGCTGTCGGACAGGAAGGCTATGGCTACACCTTC. Translated: CSAVGQEGYGYTF.

The DNA of the CDR3 is TGTGCCAGCTCACCGCCCTCTGGAAACACCATATATTTT. Amino acids: CASSPPSGNTIYF. The rearrangement uses TRBV18 and TRBJ1-3; D is ambiguous. Trimming pared 3 bases from V and 0 bases from J, leaving 3 bases between. The V gene's germline CDR1 is KGHSH and CDR2 LQKENI. This CDR3 region has 13 residues.

Comments on this clonotype: A read error is likely, as this CDR3 ends without the conserved phenylalanine or tryptophan. The gene calls are TRBV19 and TRBJ1-1, with D unresolved. Between the trimmed V and J ends, which lost 2 bases and 4 bases, there was a span of 11 bases. The CDR3 totals 14 residues. In germline, CDR1 is LNHDA, CDR2 SQIVND (reference sequence). The CDR3 DNA reads TGTGCCAGTAGTATACCCACAGCGGGCACTGAAGCTTTCCTT. Translation gives CASSIPTAGTEAFL.

About this clonotype itself: A read error may account for a junction end that differs from germline. This chain joins TRBV5-1 and TRBJ1-1; 7 bases line up with TRBD1. The CDR3 has 13 residues. CDR1 and CDR2 (germline): SGHRS, YFSETQ. The CDR3 reads CASSPDRNAEAFF. DNA for the CDR3: TGCGCCAGCAGCCCGGACAGGAACGCTGAAGCTTTCTTT.

A single count supports this clonotype. The V and J genes are TRBV10-2 and TRBJ2-2, with TRBD2 matching 11 bases. Trimming at V came to 7 bases and at J to 4 bases, leaving 2 bases not matched to a gene. The CDR3 has 14 amino acids. The germline V gene encodes CDR1 WSHSY and CDR2 SAAADI. CDR3 nucleotide sequence: TGCGCCAGCAAGGGACTAGCGGTCACCGGGGAGCTGTTTTTT. Its protein product is CASKGLAVTGELFF.

The chain links TRBV20-1 to TRBJ2-2, with D perhaps given as TRBD1 or TRBD2 (5 bases each). The CDR3 contains 13 residues. Germline V lookup: CDR1 DFQATT, CDR2 SNEGSKA (reference sequence). The V gene lost 3 bases and the J gene lost 2 bases, with 7 bases spanning the gap. CDR3 DNA: TGCAGTGCTAGCGGGGCCAACACCGGGGAGCTGTTTTTT. Residues: CSASGANTGELFF.

This clonotype occurred many times. V is TRBV20-1 and J is TRBJ1-5, with D hard to call. The CDR3 totals 14 residues. Trimming shortened V by 0 bases and J by 5 bases, and 11 bases separated the two germline ends. In germline, CDR1 is DFQATT, CDR2 SNEGSKA (reference sequence). In DNA, the CDR3 is TGCAGTGCTAGAGATAGCGGTAACGATCAGCCCCAGCATTTT. This gives the protein CSARDSGNDQPQHF.

The rearrangement uses TRBV12-3 or TRBV12-4 and TRBJ1-1; 9 bases are a match to TRBD1. This CDR3 comprises 19 residues. With 6 bases clipped from V and 4 bases from J, the junction kept 21 bases outside the gene matches. The CDR3 sequence is CASSNVPGQGSGGSTEAFF. In DNA, the CDR3 is TGTGCCAGCAGCAATGTCCCGGGACAGGGATCGGGTGGGTCCACTGAAGCTTTCTTT.

As for this clonotype: The germline gene is not matched at one end of the junction; a read error may be the cause. V usage is TRBV11-2 and J usage is TRBJ2-1; D call uncertain. Germline V lookup: CDR1 SGHAT, CDR2 FQNNGV. The CDR3 is 15 residues long. The CDR3 sequence: CVSSLVGGTYNEQFF. As DNA, the CDR3 is TGTGTCAGCAGCTTAGTAGGTGGGACCTACAATGAGCAGTTCTTC. The full variable domain, with the rest looked up from reference TRBV11-2 and TRBJ2-1, is EAGVAQSPRYKIIEKRQSVAFWCNPISGHATLYWYQQILGQGPKLLIQFQNNGVVDDSQLPKDRFSAERLKGVDSTLKIQPAKLEDSAVYLCVSSLVGGTYNEQFFGPGTRLTVL.

J is TRBJ2-7 and V is TRBV29-1; D may be TRBD2 (6 bases). The CDR3 spans 12 residues. Between the trimmed V and J ends, which lost 4 bases and 5 bases, there was a span of 12 bases. Germline values: CDR1 SQVTM, CDR2 ANQGSEA. In DNA form, the CDR3 reads TGCAGCGTTGTAAAGAGGAGGGACGAGCAGTACTTC. It translates to CSVVKRRDEQYF.

CDR3 region: CASTLQGGFRPEAFF. As DNA, the CDR3 is TGTGCCAGCACCCTTCAGGGAGGATTCCGCCCAGAAGCTTTCTTT. The rearrangement links TRBV28 to TRBJ1-1; D possibly corresponds to TRBD1 (5 bases). Germline values: CDR1 MDHEN, CDR2 SYDVKM. The CDR3 loop spans 15 amino acids. V was trimmed by 7 bases and J by 8 bases, leaving 23 bases between them.

In this sample, this clonotype turned up many times. This chain joins TRBV10-1 and TRBJ2-2; possibly TRBD2 for D (6 bases). Per germline, CDR1 WNHNN and CDR2 SYGVQD (reference sequence). Between the trimmed V and J ends, which lost 3 bases and 8 bases, there was a span of 16 bases. The CDR3 contains 15 residues. DNA for the CDR3: TGCGCCAGCAGTGATGTAGGGGCAGGGACTGGGGAGCTGTTTTTT. It is translated as CASSDVGAGTGELFF.

This chain joins TRBV19 and TRBJ2-7; 7 positions agree with TRBD1. Germline V lookup: CDR1 LNHDA, CDR2 SQIVND (reference sequence). The length of the CDR3 is 13 residues. With V trimmed by 7 bases and J by 4 bases, 7 bases remained unmatched. CDR3 sequence reads: CASKRQGEYEQYF. DNA for the CDR3: TGTGCCAGTAAACGGCAGGGGGAGTACGAGCAGTACTTC.

Ten or more counts support this clonotype. The J gene is TRBJ1-1, the V gene TRBV20-1; no firm D call. V lost 5 bases, J lost 6 bases, and 10 bases lay in between. CDR3 length equals 11 residues. CDR1 is DFQATT and CDR2 is SNEGSKA in the germline V gene (reference sequence). The CDR3 nucleotides read TGCAGTGCTGCCACGACGGCTGAAGCTTTCTTT. Protein sequence: CSAATTAEAFF.

With respect to this clonotype: One end of the junction varies from germline; a read error may be responsible. The CDR3 sequence is CARSRDKSTEAFF. The CDR3 DNA follows: TGCGCCCGTAGCCGGGACAAGAGCACTGAAGCTTTCTTT. The chain has TRBV2 and TRBJ1-1, with a tentative D call TRBD1 (6 bases). Germline lookup yields CDR1 SNHLY and CDR2 FYNNEI. This CDR3 contains 13 residues.

This clonotype was detected many times. The rearrangement joins TRBV24-1 to TRBJ2-1; TRBD1 matches 9 bases. Trimming removed 3 bases from V and 5 bases from J; junction bases left unmatched: 7. This CDR3 is 16 amino acids long. CDR1 is KGHDR and CDR2 is SFDVKD in the germline V gene. The chain's CDR3 is CATSDLGTGQDNEQFF. The CDR3 DNA follows: TGTGCCACCAGTGATCTTGGGACAGGGCAGGACAATGAGCAGTTCTTC.

This clonotype was detected many times. This may be a read error: a much more frequent sequence differs by one nucleotide. The V gene is TRBV15, the J gene TRBJ1-5; D gene uncertain. The germline gives CDR1 LNHNV, CDR2 YYDKDF (reference sequence). The V end lost 8 bases, the J end lost 5 bases, and 22 bases lay between the germline ends. The CDR3 contains 16 residues. CDR3 bases: TGTGCCACCCCCGACCCGGACCGTCTAGGAGATCAGCCCCAGCATTTT. It is translated as CATPDPDRLGDQPQHF.

In its sample, this clonotype was seen many times. V and J are TRBV20-1 and TRBJ1-2; D call uncertain. CDR3 size: 11 residues. V lost 5 bases, J lost 9 bases, and 13 bases lay in between. The V gene's germline CDR1 is DFQATT and CDR2 SNEGSKA (reference sequence). The CDR3 here is CSAEADSSYTF. As DNA, the CDR3 is TGCAGTGCTGAGGCAGATTCGAGCTACACCTTC.

This clonotype came up many times. J is TRBJ2-7 and V is TRBV20-1; D perhaps matches TRBD2 (6 bases). The length of the CDR3 is 14 residues. Trimming shortened V by 4 bases and J by 2 bases, and 15 bases separated the two germline ends. Looked up from germline, CDR1 is DFQATT and CDR2 is SNEGSKA (reference sequence). The CDR3: CSAMGGAAPYEQYF. The CDR3 DNA reads TGCAGTGCTATGGGCGGGGCCGCCCCCTACGAGCAGTACTTC.

The sample holds one count of this clonotype. V and J are TRBV2 and TRBJ1-2, with TRBD1 identical over 9 bases. The CDR3 is 13 amino acids. V lost 10 bases and J lost 8; bases outside the gene matches: 11. The germline gives CDR1 SNHLY, CDR2 FYNNEI. CDR3 DNA sequence: TGTGCCACAAATCGGGGACAGGGCGAAGGCTACACCTTC. It encodes CATNRGQGEGYTF.

This clonotype was observed a handful of times. The chain employs TRBV27 and TRBJ1-6; 7 bases are shared with TRBD1. The CDR3 is made up of 13 amino acids. Germline trimming cut 6 bases from V and 8 bases from J; bases unmatched to any gene: 4. CDR1 and CDR2 from the germline V gene are MNHEY and SMNVEV (reference sequence). The CDR3 coding sequence is TGTGCCAGCAGGCCGGGACAGTATTCACCCCTCCACTTT. Translating gives CASRPGQYSPLHF.

The chain carries TRBV19 and TRBJ2-2, with TRBD1 matching 9 bases. The CDR3 totals 14 residues. Germline values: CDR1 LNHDA, CDR2 SQIVND (reference sequence). Trimming cost V 6 bases and J 7 bases; bases outside gene matches: 6. The CDR3 region is CASRRTGAVGELFF. As DNA, the CDR3 is TGTGCCAGTAGGAGGACAGGGGCAGTCGGGGAGCTGTTTTTT.

This clonotype was counted many times. This chain uses TRBV20-1 with TRBJ2-1; either TRBD1 or TRBD2 may supply D (6 bases each). The CDR3 loop spans 12 amino acids. Germline V gene lookup returns CDR1 DFQATT and CDR2 SNEGSKA (reference sequence). V was trimmed by 3 bases and J by 13 bases, leaving 16 bases between them. CDR3 region: CSASAGHQIQFF. DNA for the CDR3: TGCAGTGCTAGTGCGGGACACCAAATTCAGTTCTTC.